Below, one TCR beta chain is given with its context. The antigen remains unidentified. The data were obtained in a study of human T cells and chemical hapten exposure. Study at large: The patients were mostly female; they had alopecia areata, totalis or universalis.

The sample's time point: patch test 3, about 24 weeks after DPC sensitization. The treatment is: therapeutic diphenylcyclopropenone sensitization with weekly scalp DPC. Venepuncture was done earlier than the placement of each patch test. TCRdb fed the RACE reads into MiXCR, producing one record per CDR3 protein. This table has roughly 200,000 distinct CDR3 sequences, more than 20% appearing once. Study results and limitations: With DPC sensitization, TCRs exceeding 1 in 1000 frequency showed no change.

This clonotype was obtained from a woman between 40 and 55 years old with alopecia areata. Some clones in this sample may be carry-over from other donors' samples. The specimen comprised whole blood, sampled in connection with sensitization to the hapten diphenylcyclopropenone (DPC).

The CDR3 sequence: CASSFRRGNQPQHF. The CDR3 bases are TGTGCCAGCAGCTTCAGACGGGGCAATCAGCCCCAGCATTTT. The chain recombines TRBV7-2 with TRBJ1-5; D not resolved. The CDR3 is 14 residues long. Germline V gene lookup returns CDR1 SGHTA and CDR2 FQGNSA. Trimming took 3 bases from V and 2 from J, leaving 8 bases between them.